This T cell receptor beta chain was sequenced in a study of T cells expressing NK-cell markers. Study background: Repertoire data for TCR beta were derived from sorted T cells (CD3+CD56+NKG2C+, CD3+CD56+NKG2C- and CD3+CD56-NKG2C+).

Findings of the study overall: No clear determination of HCMV specificity was made for expanded NKG2C+ T cell clones.

TCRdb re-called the 5' RACE reads and shows each CDR3 protein once, DNA omitted. Here the sample table reports hundreds of thousands of distinct CDR3 sequences. This CDR3 region has 14 residues. Per germline, CDR1 MGHDK and CDR2 SYGVNS. As regards this clonotype: What it binds is not known.

Sequences were obtained from blood T cells: a sorted CD56 or NKG2C T cell subset, CD4+ or CD8+ T cells, or bulk PBMC T cells (not recorded which). The TCR comes from a woman between 18 and 70 years old in good health. The J gene is TRBJ2-7, the V gene TRBV25-1. CDR3 protein: CASSEWPTSYEQYF.